These 16 T cell receptor beta chains share one sample of origin, sequenced in a study of OX40 agonist ivuxolimab in advanced cancers. Sequenced by immunoSEQ multiplex PCR; TCRdb stores in-frame clones only, minus some. The data contain approximately 11,000 clones, around 84% of them singletons. Material: CD4+ or CD8+ T cells sorted from blood, obtained in a trial of the OX40 agonist ivuxolimab. These receptors came from an adult with an advanced solid tumor such as melanoma, head and neck, liver or kidney cancer.

V gene TRBV5-1 combines with J gene TRBJ2-7, with D possibly being TRBD1 or TRBD2 (5 bases each). V lost 4 bases and J lost 1, with 15 bases in between. The CDR3 is 15 amino acids. CDR1 is SGHRS, CDR2 YFSETQ, per germline. CDR3 nucleotides: TGCGCCAGCAGCCAAGGGACGAGACGGTCCTACGAGCAGTACTTC. This translates into CASSQGTRRSYEQYF. Variable domain in full (rest from reference TRBV5-1 and TRBJ2-7): KAGVTQTPRYLIKTRGQQVTLSCSPISGHRSVSWYQQTPGQGLQFLFEYFSETQRNKGNFPGRFSGRQFSNSRSEMNVSTLELGDSALYLCASSQGTRRSYEQYFGPGTRLTVT.

The gene calls are TRBV6-5 and TRBJ2-1, with a possible D match to TRBD1 (6 bases). With 0 bases removed from V and 7 bases from J, the gap between germline ends came to 16 bases. The CDR3 loop spans 16 amino acids. CDR1 and CDR2 from the germline V gene are MNHEY and SVGAGI. The CDR3 loop reads CASSYSAGVVWNEQFF. The CDR3 DNA sequence: TGTGCCAGCAGTTACTCGGCAGGGGTAGTGTGGAATGAGCAGTTCTTC.

Only one count was recorded for this clone. A much larger clone lies a single base off, so this may be a read error. The chain carries TRBV5-7 and TRBJ1-3; D remains ambiguous. TRBV5-7 has ORF status, its function being uncertain. The CDR3 loop spans 15 amino acids. V lost 4 bases and J lost 2, with 13 bases in between. The DNA of the CDR3 is TGTGCCAGCAGCCAAGATGGTCTACCTGGAAACACCATATATTTT. Translation: CASSQDGLPGNTIYF.

CDR3 nucleotides: TGTGCCAGCAGCTTGGCCGGGAAAACCATATATTTT. This translates into CASSLAGKTIYF. The chain uses TRBV5-6 and TRBJ1-3, with D uncertain. Germline V gene sequence: CDR1 SGHDT, CDR2 YYEEEE. V lost 0 bases, J lost 10 bases, and 8 bases lay in between. This CDR3 comprises 12 residues.

About this clone itself: The junction does not match germline at one end; this may be a read error. The V and J genes are TRBV5-5 and TRBJ1-6; no clear D gene. The V gene's germline CDR1 is SGHKS and CDR2 YYEKEE (reference sequence). This CDR3 region has 14 residues. The CDR3 reads CTSSFGVGNSPLHF. CDR3 DNA sequence: TGTACCAGCAGCTTTGGAGTTGGAAATTCACCCCTCCACTTT.

This chain uses TRBV4-3 with TRBJ1-2, with a tentative D call TRBD1 (6 bases). The CDR3 is 15 amino acids. CDR1 is LGHNA and CDR2 is YSLEER in the germline V gene. V was clipped by 0 bases and J by 8 bases, with 16 bases between them. The CDR3 here is CASSQDIQGKRGYTF. The CDR3 DNA reads as TGCGCCAGCAGCCAAGATATACAGGGCAAGAGGGGCTACACCTTC.

The chain is built from TRBV4-1 and TRBJ2-7, with D perhaps TRBD1 (6 bases). The V end was cut by 1 base, the J end by 2 bases, with 9 bases between. Germline V lookup: CDR1 MGHRA, CDR2 YSYEKL. The CDR3 consists of 14 residues. For the CDR3, the DNA is TGCGCCAGCAGCCAAGGGGACATGACCTACGAGCAGTACTTC. It is translated as CASSQGDMTYEQYF.

V is TRBV7-2 and J is TRBJ2-5; D call uncertain. Germline assignment: CDR1 SGHTA and CDR2 FQGNSA. V shed 4 bases and J shed 5 bases, with 17 bases lying between them. The CDR3 contains 15 residues. Here the CDR3 DNA reads TGTGCCAGCAGCTCAGTCGGTGGCGAGTGGGAGACCCAGTACTTC. It specifies CASSSVGGEWETQYF.

The rearrangement joins TRBV5-8 to TRBJ1-6; no clear D gene. Germline V CDR1 and CDR2: SGHTS, YDEGEE. There are 17 residues in the CDR3. V lost 1 base and J 2 bases, leaving 13 bases between the germline ends. CDR3 protein: CASSLQIFTPYNSPLHF. The CDR3 nucleotides are TGTGCCAGCAGCTTGCAGATCTTTACACCCTATAATTCACCCCTCCACTTT.

This rearrangement joins TRBV5-4 to TRBJ1-1; D gene ambiguous. CDR1 and CDR2 from the germline V gene are SGHNT and YYREEE (reference sequence). V lost 4 bases to trimming and J lost 1 base, with 8 bases between them. The CDR3 extends over 13 amino acids. Here the CDR3 reads CASSTSRNTEAFF. In nucleotides, the CDR3 is TGTGCCAGCAGCACCAGCAGGAACACTGAAGCTTTCTTT.

V gene TRBV27 combines with J gene TRBJ1-1, with 8 bases identical to TRBD1. Trimming removed 0 bases from V and 2 bases from J; junction bases left unmatched: 2. This CDR3 is built from 15 residues. Germline values: CDR1 MNHEY, CDR2 SMNVEV (reference sequence). The CDR3 sequence is CASSLSAGGNTEAFF. In nucleotides, the CDR3 is TGTGCCAGCAGTTTATCGGCAGGGGGCAACACTGAAGCTTTCTTT.

V gene TRBV12-5 combines with J gene TRBJ1-5; D is undetermined. The CDR3 is made up of 13 amino acids. V lost 3 bases and J 2 bases, leaving 5 bases between the germline ends. Germline V gene data show CDR1 as LGHNT and CDR2 as FRNRAP. CDR3 in DNA: TGTGCTAGTGGTTTTGGGGGCAATCAGCCCCAGCATTTT. It encodes CASGFGGNQPQHF.

The rearrangement uses TRBV14 and TRBJ1-6, with 9 bases matching TRBD1. This CDR3 contains 15 residues. V was clipped by 2 bases and J by 10 bases; unmatched bases: 6. Germline CDR1 and CDR2: SGHDN and FVKESK. CDR3 amino acids: CASSQLQGAKSPLHF. The CDR3 DNA is TGTGCCAGCAGCCAACTACAGGGGGCTAAGTCACCCCTCCACTTT.

J is TRBJ2-3 and V is TRBV29-1; no definite D call. The germline gives CDR1 SQVTM, CDR2 ANQGSEA. This CDR3 has 15 residues. V lost 3 bases to trimming and J lost 5 bases, with 18 bases between them. In DNA form, the CDR3 reads TGCAGCGTTGATGGGAAGGGCACCCTTCAAGATACGCAGTATTTT. Protein: CSVDGKGTLQDTQYF.

The chain employs TRBV27 and TRBJ1-5; D unclear. This CDR3 has 13 amino acids. Germline V lookup: CDR1 MNHEY, CDR2 SMNVEV (reference sequence). V was pared by 0 bases and J by 4 bases, with 4 bases between. CDR3 protein: CASSLSQNQPQHF. The DNA of the CDR3 is TGTGCCAGCAGTTTATCCCAGAATCAGCCCCAGCATTTT.

This clone has only one observation. This chain links TRBV10-3 with TRBJ2-5; 7 bases agree with TRBD2. Germline CDR1 is ENHRY and CDR2 is SYGVKD. The CDR3 runs to 15 residues. J was trimmed by 4 bases and V by 4 bases; bases with no gene match: 9. CDR3 loop: CAISGGLEGRETQYF. Here the CDR3 DNA reads TGTGCCATCAGTGGAGGACTAGAAGGTAGAGAGACCCAGTACTTC.